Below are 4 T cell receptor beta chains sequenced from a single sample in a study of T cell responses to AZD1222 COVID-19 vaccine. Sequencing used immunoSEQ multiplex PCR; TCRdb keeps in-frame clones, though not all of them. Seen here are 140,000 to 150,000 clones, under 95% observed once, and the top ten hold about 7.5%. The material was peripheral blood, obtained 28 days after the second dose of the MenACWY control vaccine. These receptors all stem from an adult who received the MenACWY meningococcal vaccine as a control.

The CDR3 region is CASSSGLGSLEQFF. The CDR3 region has the DNA TGCGCCAGCAGCTCGGGACTAGGTTCTCTCGAGCAGTTCTTC. The V gene is TRBV5-1, the J gene TRBJ2-1; 8 bases line up with TRBD2. The CDR3 consists of 14 residues. With 3 bases clipped from V and 10 bases from J, the junction kept 9 bases outside the gene matches. Germline V lookup: CDR1 SGHRS, CDR2 YFSETQ.

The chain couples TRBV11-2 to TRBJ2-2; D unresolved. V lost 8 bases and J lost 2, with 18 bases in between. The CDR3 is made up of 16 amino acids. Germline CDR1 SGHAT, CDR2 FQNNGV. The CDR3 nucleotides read TGTGCCAGCGTCTTAACCCTAACAGATAACACCGGGGAGCTGTTTTTT. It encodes CASVLTLTDNTGELFF.

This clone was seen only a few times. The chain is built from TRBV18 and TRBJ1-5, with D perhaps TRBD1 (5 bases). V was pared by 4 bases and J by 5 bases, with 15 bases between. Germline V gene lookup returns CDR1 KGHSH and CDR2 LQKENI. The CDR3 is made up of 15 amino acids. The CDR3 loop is CASSQMEGTHQPQHF. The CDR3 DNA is TGTGCCAGCTCACAGATGGAAGGGACCCATCAGCCCCAGCATTTT.

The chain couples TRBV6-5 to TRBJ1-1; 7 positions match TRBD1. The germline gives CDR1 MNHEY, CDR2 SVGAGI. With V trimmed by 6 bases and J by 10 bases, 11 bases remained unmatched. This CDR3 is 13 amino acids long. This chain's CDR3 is CASRERTGSRAFF. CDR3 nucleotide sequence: TGTGCCAGCAGGGAGCGGACAGGCTCGAGAGCTTTCTTT.